Reported below is one T cell receptor beta chain. These data belong to a study of T cell changes during pregnancy in multiple sclerosis. Assay: immunoSEQ multiplex PCR; the TCRdb copy retains only in-frame clones and omits some. Found here are some 60,000 clones, approximately 91% of them singletons; the top ten hold approximately 1.3%. The CDR3 is made up of 16 amino acids. Per germline, CDR1 SGHRS and CDR2 YFSETQ. The germline V and J ends were trimmed by 7 bases and 0 bases, with 18 bases remaining between them. Sample: peripheral blood, taken in the second trimester of pregnancy. This sequence joins TRBV5-1 and TRBJ2-3; D is unresolved. The origin of this receptor is a female donor with multiple sclerosis, enrolled in a pregnancy study. The CDR3 DNA is TGCGCCAGCGGGCCGGTTATTGTCGGAAGCACAGATACGCAGTATTTT. This encodes CASGPVIVGSTDTQYF.